Listed below are T cell receptor beta chains from one sample, sequenced in a study of blood T cell repertoires in COVID-19. TCRdb keeps only in-frame clones here, not all; method: immunoSEQ multiplex PCR. The top ten clones hold approximately 2% of a sample with under 300,000 clones, about 85% of them seen once. Sequencing was carried out using peripheral blood. The origin of the receptors is a man aged 25-40 years who had recovered from COVID-19. The CDR3 runs from the conserved cysteine through the conserved F or W. D genes are given only for firm matches. Rows may omit the clone size; those that give it use once, few, many or a size class.

V	D	J	size	DNA	CDR3
TRBV5-1	-	TRBJ1-2	-	TGCGCCAGCAGCAAGGACGGGGAGGGTGGCTACACCTTC	CASSKDGEGGYTF
TRBV5-1	TRBD2	TRBJ2-3	-	TGCGCCAGCAGTTCGGCGGGGGTTTCAGATACGCAGTATTTT	CASSSAGVSDTQYF
TRBV10-3	-	TRBJ1-4	-	TGTGCCATCAGTGATGGGGGCAGTAGGCCTAATGAAAAACTGTTTTTT	CAISDGGSRPNEKLFF
TRBV7-9	-	TRBJ2-1	once	TGTGCCAGCAGCTTAGGCGCCTATTACAATGAGCAGTTCTTC	CASSLGAYYNEQFF
TRBV10-3	-	TRBJ2-3	-	TGTGCCATCAGTGAGTCGGAGGGGTACACAGATACGCAGTATTTT	CAISESEGYTDTQYF
TRBV2	-	TRBJ1-2	-	TGTGCCAGCAGTGGCGACAGTACTCTCTATGGCTACACCTTC	CASSGDSTLYGYTF
TRBV9	-	TRBJ1-2	-	TGTGCCAGCAGCGTAGCTGACAGTAACTTTAACTATGGCTACACCTTC	CASSVADSNFNYGYTF
TRBV5-1	TRBD2	TRBJ2-7	-	TGCGCCAGCAGCTTCGGGACTAGCGGCTACGAGCAGTACTTC	CASSFGTSGYEQYF
TRBV5-1	-	TRBJ1-2	-	TGCGCCAGCAGCCCCCGTTCAGGTACGGGGTATGGCTACACCTTC	CASSPRSGTGYGYTF
TRBV7-9	TRBD2	TRBJ2-1	-	TGTGCCAGCAGGACCCTCGGGGGGGGAACCTACAATGAGCAGTTCTTC	CASRTLGGGTYNEQFF
TRBV5-1	-	TRBJ2-6	-	TGCGCCAGCTCCGGGGGGCCAGCTGGGGCCAACGTCCTGACTTTC	CASSGGPAGANVLTF
TRBV27	TRBD2	TRBJ2-2	-	TGTGCCAGCAGTTACGGCGGGGGGGCCGGTACGACCGGGGAGCTGTTTTTT	CASSYGGGAGTTGELFF
TRBV2	-	TRBJ1-2	-	TGTGCCAGCAGTGAAGGGGGCAGTTTCTACACCTTC	CASSEGGSFYTF
TRBV18	-	TRBJ2-2	-	TGTGCCAGCTCACCGGCTAGTTCTCCGAACACCGGGGAGCTGTTTTTT	CASSPASSPNTGELFF
TRBV19	-	TRBJ2-5	-	TGTGCCAGTAGTGATTCTCCAGGGGCGAAAGAGACCCAGTACTTC	CASSDSPGAKETQYF
TRBV19	TRBD1	TRBJ1-1	few	TGTGCCAGTAGTCTCGGACAGGGAATAACTGAAGCTTTCTTT	CASSLGQGITEAFF
TRBV11-1	TRBD1	TRBJ1-1	-	TGTGCCAGCAGCCCATGGACAGGGGGGAACACTGAAGCTTTCTTT	CASSPWTGGNTEAFF
TRBV7-3	-	TRBJ2-1	-	TGTGCCAGCAGCTTAGGCCCGTCCTCCTACAATGAGCAGTTCTTC	CASSLGPSSYNEQFF
TRBV9	-	TRBJ2-1	-	TGTGCCAGCAGCGAGGGATCCGGGACATGGGGTAGCAATGAGCAGTTCTTC	CASSEGSGTWGSNEQFF
TRBV3-1/TRBV3-2	TRBD1	TRBJ2-6	-	TGTGCCAGCACCCTAGGACAGGGAATCTCTGGGGCCAACGTCCTGACTTTC	CASTLGQGISGANVLTF